This record concerns one T cell receptor beta chain sequence. Its cognate antigen is unknown. The PCR had 60 Vbeta and 13 Jbeta primers. Some clones are missing from TCRdb's copy, which holds only in-frame ones; the method was immunoSEQ multiplex PCR. This table has fewer than 95,000 clones, approximately 63% appearing once. The V gene lost 6 bases and the J gene lost 8 bases, with 19 bases spanning the gap. The CDR3 loop spans 14 amino acids. In germline, CDR1 is MDHEN, CDR2 SYDVKM. The entry originates in a study of cytomegalovirus exposure and HLA in healthy donors. General study results and limits: The authors reported that TCR beta sequences could predict HLA-A and HLA-B alleles. These predictions were accurate for most subjects in the first cohort.

The source material was PBMCs. The chain uses TRBV28 and TRBJ1-1; D is unresolved. The receptor comes from a woman aged 30 to 39 in good health and CMV-seronegative. This CDR3 is CASSMGGVIKEAFF. DNA for the CDR3: TGTGCCAGCAGCATGGGCGGGGTTATTAAAGAAGCTTTCTTT. Complete variable domain (other parts from reference TRBV28 and TRBJ1-1): DVKVTQSSRYLVKRTGEKVFLECVQDMDHENMFWYRQDPGLGLRLIYFSYDVKMKEKGDIPEGYSVSREKKERFSLILESASTNQTSMYLCASSMGGVIKEAFFGQGTRLTVV.